This T cell receptor (beta chain) is drawn from a study of long-term antiretroviral therapy in people with HIV. Study observations and caveats: Records did not include ART adherence, viral resistance or therapy changes. Specimens of blood were obtained during about 2004 to 2017, possibly under older ART regimens.

Researchers ran immunoSEQ v3.0 at survey level. What sequencing targeted per sample was 40,000-50,000 T-cell genomes. The protocol was immunoSEQ multiplex PCR, while the TCRdb copy is restricted to in-frame clones and leaves out a portion. The sample has roughly 25,000 clones, 75% to 85% seen once. This CDR3 spans 13 amino acids. CDR1 and CDR2 (germline): SEHNR, FQNEAQ (reference sequence). The ends were cut back, 5 bases at V and 3 bases at J, with 10 bases in the middle. A note on this clone: The antigen is undetermined.

This TCR came from a man in his fifties with HIV. This chain links TRBV7-9 with TRBJ1-1; D not certain. Sequenced material: unsorted PBMCs, taken 3 years after starting antiretroviral therapy. CDR3 loop: CASSLTLDTEAFF. CDR3 nucleotides: TGTGCCAGCAGCCTAACATTGGACACTGAAGCTTTCTTT.